This TCR beta chain was found in a study of beta chain features in type 1 diabetes. Concerning this clone: Its antigen is unidentified.

Each donor gave one heparinised blood draw averaging around 120 mL. V was cut by 8 bases and J by 2 bases, with 3 bases left in between. The CDR3 sequence is 11 residues long. The germline V gene encodes CDR1 MGHDK and CDR2 SYGVNS. Investigators reverse transcribed all isolated RNA, so they sequenced expressed TCRB transcripts. The repertoire was sequenced with immunoSEQ multiplex PCR; TCRdb's copy has only in-frame clones and lacks some. The table has approximately 340,000 clones, about 15% seen once. Study-level points and caveats: High-TCR-expressing cells could be over-represented by cDNA sequencing. PCR, the amplification step, might favor shorter templates, equally in patients and controls. Within the patient group, naive, central memory and Treg TCRB repertoires appeared more similar to each other than within healthy donors.

This rearrangement joins TRBV25-1 to TRBJ2-2; D is uncertain. This clonotype was sampled from a woman aged 18-35 years in good health. The sequenced sample was naive CD4+ T cells from blood. The CDR3 loop is CASLNTGELFF. DNA for the CDR3: TGTGCCAGCCTTAACACCGGGGAGCTGTTTTTT.